These 21 T cell receptor beta chains were all obtained from the same sample, sequenced in a study of technical replicates of blood from a few donors. Method: immunoSEQ multiplex PCR; TCRdb's copy keeps in-frame clones and lacks some. The sample includes some 87,000 clones, 97% of them seen just once. Sequenced: T cells isolated from PBMCs. Receptors originate from a human donor in good health.

This chain links TRBV4-1 with TRBJ2-5; 9 bases are shared with TRBD2. Germline V gives CDR1 MGHRA, CDR2 YSYEKL. The CDR3 has 17 residues. The V segment lost 5 bases and the J segment 2 bases; nucleotides outside the gene matches: 12. CDR3 loop: CASSEGPSGDLQETQYF. CDR3 bases: TGCGCCAGCAGCGAGGGTCCTAGCGGGGACCTTCAAGAGACCCAGTACTTC.

This chain links TRBV27 with TRBJ1-2; a weak D match, TRBD1 (5 bases). Looked up from germline, CDR1 is MNHEY and CDR2 is SMNVEV (reference sequence). The CDR3 sequence is 13 residues long. Trimming removed 4 bases from V and 3 bases from J, with 9 bases in between. The CDR3: CASSSRQYYGYTF. The CDR3 coding sequence is TGTGCCAGCAGTTCCAGACAGTACTATGGCTACACCTTC.

The chain combines TRBV2 with TRBJ2-2; D may be TRBD2 (6 bases). In germline, CDR1 is SNHLY, CDR2 FYNNEI. This CDR3 has 15 residues. V lost 4 bases and J lost 1, with 10 bases in between. Written as DNA, the CDR3 is TGTGCCAGCAGTGTGAGGACTATGAACACCGGGGAGCTGTTTTTT. It yields the protein CASSVRTMNTGELFF.

The chain has TRBV25-1 and TRBJ2-2, with D possibly TRBD1 on 5 matching bases. V lost 5 bases and J 4 bases, leaving 14 bases between the germline ends. The CDR3 totals 15 residues. Germline CDR1 MGHDK, CDR2 SYGVNS. The CDR3 sequence: CASSWSDTGTGELFF. DNA for the CDR3: TGTGCCAGCAGTTGGTCGGACACGGGCACCGGGGAGCTGTTTTTT.

V is TRBV2 and J is TRBJ2-3; D not certain. Trimming took 3 bases from V and 0 from J, leaving 10 bases between them. Germline CDR1 is SNHLY and CDR2 is FYNNEI. The length of the CDR3 is 15 residues. CDR3 nucleotide sequence: TGTGCCAGCAGTGATTTAGTTATTAGCACAGATACGCAGTATTTT. Amino acid sequence: CASSDLVISTDTQYF. Looking up the rest from reference TRBV2 and TRBJ2-3 gives the full variable domain: EPEVTQTPSHQVTQMGQEVILRCVPISNHLYFYWYRQILGQKVEFLVSFYNNEISEKSEIFDDQFSVERPDGSNFTLKIRSTKLEDSAMYFCASSDLVISTDTQYFGPGTRLTVL.

The CDR3 spells CASSPTSGGSNEQFF. The CDR3 DNA sequence: TGTGCCAGCAGCCCCACTAGCGGGGGGTCCAATGAGCAGTTCTTC. The V call is TRBV7-8, the J call TRBJ2-1; 12 bases line up with TRBD2. Germline V gene lookup returns CDR1 SGHVS and CDR2 FQNEAQ. V was pared by 5 bases and J by 6 bases, with 5 bases of the junction left unmatched. The CDR3 contains 15 residues. The full variable domain, completed using reference TRBV7-8 and TRBJ2-1, is GAGVSQSPRYKVAKRGQDVALRCDPISGHVSLFWYQQALGQGPEFLTYFQNEAQLDKSGLPSDRFFAERPEGSVSTLKIQRTQQEDSAVYLCASSPTSGGSNEQFFGPGTRLTVL.

In this sample, this clone turned up once. The chain has TRBV5-6 and TRBJ1-4, with TRBD1 matching over 8 bases. The CDR3 covers 15 residues. After removal of 3 bases from V and 3 bases from J, the junction contained 4 bases not matched to a gene. Germline-derived CDR1 and CDR2 are SGHDT and YYEEEE. DNA for the CDR3: TGTGCCAGCAGCTATGTGGGACAGGCTAATGAAAAACTGTTTTTT. This gives the protein CASSYVGQANEKLFF.

This rearrangement joins TRBV4-2 to TRBJ1-2; D perhaps matches TRBD1 (6 bases). Germline V gene data show CDR1 as LGHNA and CDR2 as YNFKEQ. The CDR3 consists of 14 residues. V was pared by 6 bases and J by 2 bases, with 13 bases between. In DNA, the CDR3 is TGTGCCAGCAGTAAGGCCACAGGGAACTATGGCTACACCTTC. It yields the protein CASSKATGNYGYTF.

V gene TRBV28 combines with J gene TRBJ1-3, with unresolved D. V was shortened by 4 bases and J by 0 bases, with 7 bases between the two germline ends. Germline loops: CDR1 MDHEN, CDR2 SYDVKM. CDR3 length: 14 residues. DNA for the CDR3: TGTGCCAGCAGTTCGACTACCTCTGGAAACACCATATATTTT. Residues: CASSSTTSGNTIYF.

The V and J genes are TRBV2 and TRBJ2-7; D is undetermined. The CDR3 contains 11 residues. Germline loops: CDR1 SNHLY, CDR2 FYNNEI. V lost 4 bases and J lost 3, with 4 bases in between. The CDR3 nucleotides are TGTGCCAGCAGTGCCAGCTACGAGCAGTACTTC. Protein: CASSASYEQYF.

The V and J genes are TRBV18 and TRBJ1-3, with no clear D. The CDR3 consists of 14 residues. V lost 5 bases, J lost 0 bases, and 8 bases lay in between. Germline assignment: CDR1 KGHSH and CDR2 LQKENI. The CDR3: CASSELRSGNTIYF. CDR3 nucleotides: TGTGCCAGCTCAGAGCTCCGCTCTGGAAACACCATATATTTT.

This chain connects TRBV7-3 to TRBJ2-5; TRBD2 is a possible D gene (5 bases). This CDR3 spans 15 amino acids. Germline V gives CDR1 SGHTA, CDR2 FQGTGA. The V gene lost 2 bases and the J gene lost 3 bases, with 13 bases spanning the gap. The CDR3 region is CASSLHGVDKETQYF. As DNA, the CDR3 is TGTGCCAGCAGCTTACACGGGGTCGATAAAGAGACCCAGTACTTC.

The rearrangement links TRBV4-2 to TRBJ2-3, with 8 bases matching TRBD1. The germline V gene has CDR1 LGHNA and CDR2 YNFKEQ. The CDR3 sequence is 17 residues long. With V trimmed by 0 bases and J by 5 bases, 10 bases remained unmatched. CDR3 sequence reads: CASSQEGGRGRRDTQYF. The CDR3 DNA sequence: TGTGCCAGCAGCCAAGAGGGGGGCAGGGGGCGCAGAGATACGCAGTATTTT.

A few counts support this clone. The chain joins TRBV28 to TRBJ2-7; maybe TRBD2 (6 bases). Germline assignment: CDR1 MDHEN and CDR2 SYDVKM. V gave up 6 bases and J gave up 2 bases, with 11 bases separating them. This CDR3 spans 13 amino acids. CDR3 nucleotide sequence: TGTGCCAGCAGAGGGGACTCTGCCTACGAGCAGTACTTC. Protein sequence: CASRGDSAYEQYF.

This rearrangement joins TRBV27 to TRBJ1-2, with 7 bases lining up with TRBD1. This CDR3 is built from 14 residues. CDR1 and CDR2 (germline): MNHEY, SMNVEV (reference sequence). Unmatched junction bases numbered 11, after V lost 6 bases and J lost 7 bases. The CDR3 loop is CASSPTQGVSGYTF. CDR3 nucleotide sequence: TGTGCCAGCAGCCCGACCCAGGGGGTCTCTGGCTACACCTTC.

This rearrangement joins TRBV11-2 to TRBJ1-2; 8 bases are a match to TRBD1. The CDR3 contains 16 residues. Per germline, CDR1 SGHAT and CDR2 FQNNGV. J was trimmed by 9 bases and V by 0 bases; bases with no gene match: 12. The CDR3 here is CASSLEGGTGTLSYTF. The CDR3 DNA sequence: TGTGCCAGCAGCTTAGAGGGGGGGACAGGAACCTTGAGCTACACCTTC.

The chain couples TRBV2 to TRBJ2-3; D call uncertain. The CDR3 covers 11 residues. Germline CDR1 and CDR2: SNHLY and FYNNEI. Trimming removed 8 bases from V and 4 bases from J, with 7 bases in between. The CDR3, as DNA: TGTGCCAGCGAGCCTCCAGATACGCAGTATTTT. Its translation: CASEPPDTQYF.

J is TRBJ2-7 and V is TRBV10-3; TRBD2 matches 7 bases. Germline CDR1 and CDR2: ENHRY and SYGVKD. The length of the CDR3 is 18 residues. V lost 4 bases and J lost 7; bases outside the gene matches: 22. The CDR3 DNA reads TGTGCCATCAGTGGTGGGGCTGGCCGGGGAGGGGCTATGAGGGAGCAGTACTTC. This gives the protein CAISGGAGRGGAMREQYF.

The chain is built from TRBV5-1 and TRBJ1-3; D is uncertain. From germline, CDR1 is SGHRS and CDR2 YFSETQ. V lost 2 bases and J lost 4, with 13 bases in between. The CDR3 totals 15 residues. CDR3 region: CASSFASGIGNTIYF. CDR3 nucleotide sequence: TGCGCCAGCAGCTTCGCATCGGGAATCGGAAACACCATATATTTT.

The rearrangement uses TRBV19 and TRBJ2-7; perhaps TRBD2 as D (6 bases). With 1 base removed from V and 4 bases from J, the gap between germline ends came to 14 bases. The CDR3 spans 15 residues. CDR1 and CDR2 (germline): LNHDA, SQIVND (reference sequence). The CDR3 DNA reads as TGTGCCAGTAGTATAGGTTTCGGGAGTGTGTACGAGCAGTACTTC. This translates into CASSIGFGSVYEQYF.

The chain uses TRBV7-3 and TRBJ2-2; maybe TRBD2 (6 bases). V lost 5 bases and J 6 bases, leaving 13 bases between the germline ends. The CDR3 runs 14 residues. Germline loops: CDR1 SGHTA, CDR2 FQGTGA. CDR3: CASSPVLAAGELFF. The CDR3 DNA follows: TGTGCCAGCAGCCCCGTACTAGCCGCCGGGGAGCTGTTTTTT.